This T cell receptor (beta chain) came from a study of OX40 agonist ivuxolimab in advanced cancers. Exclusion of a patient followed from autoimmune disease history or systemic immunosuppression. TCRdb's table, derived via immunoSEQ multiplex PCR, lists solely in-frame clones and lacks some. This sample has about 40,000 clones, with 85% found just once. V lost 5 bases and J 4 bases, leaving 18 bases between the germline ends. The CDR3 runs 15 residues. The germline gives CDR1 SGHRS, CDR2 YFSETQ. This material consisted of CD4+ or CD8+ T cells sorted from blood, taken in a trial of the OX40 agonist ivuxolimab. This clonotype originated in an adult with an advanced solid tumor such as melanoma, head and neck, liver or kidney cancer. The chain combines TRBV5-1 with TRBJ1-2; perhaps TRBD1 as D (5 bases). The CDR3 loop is CASRGPGPRVYGYTF. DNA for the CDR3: TGCGCCAGCAGAGGTCCGGGACCAAGGGTCTATGGCTACACCTTC. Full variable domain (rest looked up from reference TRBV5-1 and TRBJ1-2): KAGVTQTPRYLIKTRGQQVTLSCSPISGHRSVSWYQQTPGQGLQFLFEYFSETQRNKGNFPGRFSGRQFSNSRSEMNVSTLELGDSALYLCASRGPGPRVYGYTFGSGTRLTVV.